One and the same sample provided the 26 T cell receptor beta chains below, sequenced in a study of CD8 T cells in Susac syndrome. Reverse transcription of about 0.5 to 1 ug RNA used random hexamers. TCRdb processed the immunoSEQ multiplex PCR reads anew with MiXCR; each CDR3 protein has one entry. Of about 180,000 distinct CDR3 sequences listed, roughly 95% are singletons. The sequenced sample consisted of CD4+ T cells from PBMCs. The receptors derive from a human donor with multiple sclerosis.

This rearrangement joins TRBV5-1 to TRBJ2-3; a possible D gene is TRBD1 (5 bases). The germline V gene has CDR1 SGHRS and CDR2 YFSETQ. Deletions cut 3 bases from V and 4 bases from J, with 15 bases between. This CDR3 is built from 15 residues. DNA of the CDR3: TGCGCCAGCAGCTACAGGACGACGGCCGCAGATACGCAGTATTTT. As protein: CASSYRTTAADTQYF.

The V call is TRBV20-1, the J call TRBJ2-7; D perhaps matches TRBD1 (6 bases). Between the trimmed V and J ends, which lost 3 bases and 9 bases, there was a span of 12 bases. CDR3 length: 11 amino acids. Germline V gene data show CDR1 as DFQATT and CDR2 as SNEGSKA (reference sequence). The CDR3 region is CSARGQGPQYF. The CDR3 DNA follows: TGCAGTGCTAGGGGGCAGGGGCCGCAGTACTTC.

CDR3 residues: CSVEDRVDTEAFF. CDR3 bases: TGCAGCGTTGAAGACAGGGTTGACACTGAAGCTTTCTTT. The chain has TRBV29-1 and TRBJ1-1; D is possibly TRBD1 (5 bases). Germline V CDR1 and CDR2: SQVTM, ANQGSEA. V was cut by 0 bases and J by 3 bases, with 8 bases left in between. The length of the CDR3 is 13 residues.

This sequence joins TRBV7-9 and TRBJ2-3; no firm D call. The CDR3 has 12 residues. Trimming took off 5 bases at V and 9 bases at J, with 12 bases between the two ends. The germline V gene has CDR1 SEHNR and CDR2 FQNEAQ (reference sequence). CDR3: CASSLRATTQYF. CDR3 bases: TGTGCCAGCAGCCTCCGGGCTACGACGCAGTATTTT.

This chain connects TRBV29-1 to TRBJ2-1; 7 bases agree with TRBD1. The junction had 5 bases not matched to a gene; V was cut back by 7 bases and J by 2 bases. The germline gives CDR1 SQVTM, CDR2 ANQGSEA. This CDR3 contains 13 residues. The chain's CDR3 is CSAGDRTYNEQFF. As DNA, the CDR3 is TGCAGCGCAGGGGACAGAACCTACAATGAGCAGTTCTTC.

This sequence joins TRBV30 and TRBJ2-2; no definite D call. Trimming cost V 2 bases and J 1 base, with 8 bases left between them. This CDR3 contains 14 residues. Germline V gene sequence: CDR1 GTSNPN, CDR2 SVGIG (reference sequence). This CDR3 is CAWSRTLNTGELFF. CDR3 in DNA: TGTGCCTGGAGTCGTACTTTGAACACCGGGGAGCTGTTTTTT.

The count of this clonotype is one. The chain couples TRBV20-1 to TRBJ1-2, with D uncertain. Germline CDR1 and CDR2: DFQATT and SNEGSKA (reference sequence). Trimming pared 3 bases from V and 11 bases from J, leaving 22 bases between. CDR3 length: 14 residues. The CDR3 DNA reads as TGCAGTGCTAGTGACTTGGGAAGGGTAGCATCTTACACCTTC. Translation: CSASDLGRVASYTF.

The genes are TRBV24-1 and TRBJ2-5, with 7 nucleotides matching TRBD1. Germline V gene data show CDR1 as KGHDR and CDR2 as SFDVKD. The CDR3 loop spans 12 amino acids. This chain's CDR3 is CAPGTDRRGQYF. The CDR3 DNA reads TGTGCACCAGGGACAGACCGTAGGGGCCAGTACTTC.

The chain combines TRBV29-1 with TRBJ2-7; TRBD2 agrees at 12 bases. CDR1 is SQVTM, CDR2 ANQGSEA, per germline. V dropped 4 bases and J dropped 0; count of bases not matched to a gene: 1. The CDR3 extends over 14 amino acids. CDR3 coding DNA: TGCAGCGTTGGGACTAGCGGGGACTCCTACGAGCAGTACTTC. This encodes CSVGTSGDSYEQYF.

V and J are TRBV7-9 and TRBJ1-1; no clear D gene. Germline CDR1 SEHNR, CDR2 FQNEAQ (reference sequence). This CDR3 has 13 residues. The ends were cut back, 8 bases at V and 1 base at J, with 11 bases in the middle. CDR3 sequence: CASRGRKNTEAFF. The CDR3 nucleotides read TGTGCCAGCCGCGGGCGGAAGAACACTGAAGCTTTCTTT.

This chain connects TRBV5-5 to TRBJ1-2; D not certain. The CDR3 sequence is 13 residues long. Trimming pared 0 bases from V and 3 bases from J, leaving 6 bases between. CDR1 is SGHKS, CDR2 YYEKEE, per germline (reference sequence). The CDR3 here is CASSLDIYYGYTF. The CDR3 DNA reads as TGTGCCAGCAGCTTGGACATTTACTATGGCTACACCTTC.

The V gene is TRBV5-1, the J gene TRBJ1-2; the D is unclear. From germline, CDR1 is SGHRS and CDR2 YFSETQ. V was cut by 3 bases and J by 4 bases, with 19 bases left in between. There are 16 residues in the CDR3. The CDR3 DNA sequence: TGCGCCAGCAGCTCCACTTCGGACGGCTCGTCCTATGGCTACACCTTC. As protein: CASSSTSDGSSYGYTF. The full variable domain, rest sourced from reference TRBV5-1 and TRBJ1-2, is KAGVTQTPRYLIKTRGQQVTLSCSPISGHRSVSWYQQTPGQGLQFLFEYFSETQRNKGNFPGRFSGRQFSNSRSEMNVSTLELGDSALYLCASSSTSDGSSYGYTFGSGTRLTVV.

The rearrangement links TRBV7-2 to TRBJ2-1; 7 positions match TRBD1. The CDR3 runs 14 residues. Trimming took 4 bases from V and 0 from J; bases not matched to a gene: 0. The germline gives CDR1 SGHTA, CDR2 FQGNSA. The CDR3, as DNA: TGTGCCAGCAGCTGGGACAGCTCCTACAATGAGCAGTTCTTC. Residues: CASSWDSSYNEQFF.

CDR3 DNA sequence: TGTGCCAGCAGCCTTCGGACAGGGAAGCGGGGGGGCTCCTACAATGAGCAGTTCTTC. Its translation is CASSLRTGKRGGSYNEQFF. This sequence joins TRBV3-1 and TRBJ2-1; TRBD2 agrees at 10 bases. V gave up 4 bases and J gave up 0 bases; unmatched junction bases: 12. The CDR3 sequence is 19 residues long. Germline-derived CDR1 and CDR2 are LGHDT and YNNKEL (reference sequence).

This clonotype is a singleton in its sample. V and J are TRBV12-3 or TRBV12-4 and TRBJ2-7; D is perhaps TRBD1 (6 bases). V was cut by 2 bases and J by 5 bases, with 7 bases left in between. This CDR3 contains 12 residues. CDR3 nucleotide sequence: TGTGCCAGCAGTTTATGGGACAACGAGCAGTACTTC. It codes for CASSLWDNEQYF.

The chain has TRBV20-1 and TRBJ1-4; no clear D gene. Germline-derived CDR1 and CDR2 are DFQATT and SNEGSKA (reference sequence). V was shortened by 0 bases and J by 3 bases, with 11 bases between the two germline ends. CDR3 length: 15 amino acids. In nucleotides, the CDR3 is TGCAGTGCTAGAGATAGCGGGAGGGCTAATGAAAAACTGTTTTTT. It encodes CSARDSGRANEKLFF.

The chain couples TRBV7-9 to TRBJ2-7; 7 bases map to TRBD1. The germline V gene encodes CDR1 SEHNR and CDR2 FQNEAQ (reference sequence). Unmatched junction bases numbered 8, after V lost 5 bases and J lost 13 bases. There are 11 residues in the CDR3. The CDR3 region has the DNA TGTGCCAGCAGCCAACGGGACAGATATTACTTC. Protein sequence: CASSQRDRYYF.

The chain joins TRBV5-4 to TRBJ1-1; possibly TRBD1 for D (5 bases). Per the germline V gene, CDR1 is SGHNT and CDR2 is YYREEE (reference sequence). Trimming removed 4 bases at V and 0 bases at J, with 16 bases between. The CDR3 is 16 residues long. CDR3 amino acids: CASSPWGRPLNTEAFF. The DNA of the CDR3 is TGTGCCAGCAGCCCCTGGGGCAGACCATTGAACACTGAAGCTTTCTTT. The entire variable domain, with the rest obtained from reference TRBV5-4 and TRBJ1-1, is as follows: ETGVTQSPTHLIKTRGQQVTLRCSSQSGHNTVSWYQQALGQGPQFIFQYYREEENGRGNFPPRFSGLQFPNYSSELNVNALELDDSALYLCASSPWGRPLNTEAFFGQGTRLTVV.

The genes are TRBV5-1 and TRBJ2-1; D tentatively reads TRBD1 or TRBD2 (6 bases each). Germline V CDR1 and CDR2: SGHRS, YFSETQ. This CDR3 region has 14 residues. V lost 4 bases to trimming and J lost 7 bases, with 15 bases between them. CDR3 DNA sequence: TGCGCCAGCAGCCGTGGGGGGCTTCCGAATGAGCAGTTCTTC. It encodes CASSRGGLPNEQFF.

V usage is TRBV7-9 and J usage is TRBJ2-5; D call uncertain. The CDR3 extends over 17 amino acids. Germline lookup yields CDR1 SEHNR and CDR2 FQNEAQ (reference sequence). Between the trimmed V and J ends, which lost 1 base and 2 bases, there was a span of 17 bases. The CDR3 loop is CASSLGVVATRQETQYF. CDR3 nucleotide sequence: TGTGCCAGCAGCTTAGGGGTAGTGGCCACGCGACAAGAGACCCAGTACTTC.

The chain recombines TRBV3-1 with TRBJ1-4; D might be TRBD1 (5 bases). Germline CDR1 LGHDT, CDR2 YNNKEL (reference sequence). This CDR3 has 13 residues. Trimming stripped 0 bases from V and 12 bases from J, with 11 bases between. In DNA, the CDR3 is TGTGCCAGCAGCCAAGAGCCGGGGCGGGAACTGTTTTTT. This encodes CASSQEPGRELFF.

The J gene is TRBJ1-1, the V gene TRBV3-1, with TRBD1 identical over 8 bases. Germline lookup yields CDR1 LGHDT and CDR2 YNNKEL (reference sequence). V was clipped by 1 base and J by 11 bases; unmatched bases: 15. The CDR3 spans 16 residues. This CDR3 is CASSQGGQGKRTRAFF. In DNA form, the CDR3 reads TGTGCCAGCAGCCAAGGAGGACAGGGAAAGAGGACTAGGGCTTTCTTT. The whole variable domain, remainder taken from reference TRBV3-1 and TRBJ1-1, is DTAVSQTPKYLVTQMGNDKSIKCEQNLGHDTMYWYKQDSKKFLKIMFSYNNKELIINETVPNRFSPKSPDKAHLNLHINSLELGDSAVYFCASSQGGQGKRTRAFFGQGTRLTVV.

The rearrangement joins TRBV4-1 to TRBJ2-2; TRBD2 agrees at 7 bases. V was clipped by 6 bases and J by 0 bases; unmatched bases: 7. Germline V gives CDR1 MGHRA, CDR2 YSYEKL. The CDR3 is 16 amino acids. CDR3 nucleotides: TGCGCCAGCAGAGATAGAGCGGGACCGAACACCGGGGAGCTGTTTTTT. Its protein is CASRDRAGPNTGELFF.

The gene calls are TRBV5-4 and TRBJ2-7; 8 bases agree with TRBD1. Germline trimming cut 4 bases from V and 4 bases from J; bases unmatched to any gene: 7. The germline V gene encodes CDR1 SGHNT and CDR2 YYREEE (reference sequence). This CDR3 contains 14 residues. The CDR3 region is CASSTAGGRYEQYF. As DNA, the CDR3 is TGTGCCAGCAGCACCGCAGGGGGCAGGTACGAGCAGTACTTC.

Comment on this clonotype: The junction departs from germline at one end; a sequencing error may be responsible. The chain is built from TRBV5-1 and TRBJ2-3, with 7 bases matching TRBD2. There are 12 residues in the CDR3. Germline-derived CDR1 and CDR2 are SGHRS and YFSETQ. CDR3 sequence (DNA): TGTGCCAGCGGGACTAGCACAGATACGCAGTATTTT. Amino acids: CASGTSTDTQYF. The full variable domain, its missing parts supplied by reference TRBV5-1 and TRBJ2-3, is KAGVTQTPRYLIKTRGQQVTLSCSPISGHRSVSWYQQTPGQGLQFLFEYFSETQRNKGNFPGRFSGRQFSNSRSEMNVSTLELGDSALYLCASGTSTDTQYFGPGTRLTVL.

V is TRBV15 and J is TRBJ2-5; no firm D call. CDR1 and CDR2 from the germline V gene are LNHNV and YYDKDF (reference sequence). This CDR3 contains 15 residues. The germline V and J ends were trimmed by 6 bases and 1 base, with 15 bases remaining between them. CDR3 residues: CATSKQFVGQETQYF. CDR3 coding DNA: TGTGCCACCAGTAAACAGTTTGTGGGCCAAGAGACCCAGTACTTC.